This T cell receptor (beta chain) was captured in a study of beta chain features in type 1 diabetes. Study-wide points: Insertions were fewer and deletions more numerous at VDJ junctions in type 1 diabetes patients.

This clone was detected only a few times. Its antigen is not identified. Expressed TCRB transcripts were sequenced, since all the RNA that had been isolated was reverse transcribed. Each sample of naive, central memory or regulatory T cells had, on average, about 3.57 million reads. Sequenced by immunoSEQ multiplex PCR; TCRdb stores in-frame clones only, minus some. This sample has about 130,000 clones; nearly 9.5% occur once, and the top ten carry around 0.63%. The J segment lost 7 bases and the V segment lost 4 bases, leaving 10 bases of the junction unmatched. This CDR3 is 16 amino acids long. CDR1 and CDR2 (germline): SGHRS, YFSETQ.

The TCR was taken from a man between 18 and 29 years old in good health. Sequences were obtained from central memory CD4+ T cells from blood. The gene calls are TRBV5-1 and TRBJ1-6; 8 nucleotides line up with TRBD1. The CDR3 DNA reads TGCGCCAGCAGCCTGGCGGTCGGACAGGGAAATTCACCCCTCCACTTT. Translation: CASSLAVGQGNSPLHF.